This TCR beta chain was identified in a study of regulatory T cells in long-lasting Graves disease. Study as a whole: Persistent cases were those of Graves' disease that involved over 5 years of antithyroid drugs with positive TSH receptor antibodies.

This clonotype has at least ten counts. Trimming cost V 1 base and J 4 bases; bases outside gene matches: 6. The CDR3 sequence is 15 residues long. From germline, CDR1 is SGHAT and CDR2 FQNNGV. Time point specified: persistent/refractory GD, antithyroid drugs over 5 years with positive TRAb. Scientists built the TCR library using RNA that was extracted from PBMCs. American Thyroid Association guidelines defined Graves' disease diagnosis. Patients were enrolled at an endocrinology department in Xi'an, China. The TCR beta library used iRepertoire HTBI primers with Arm-PCR amplification of CDR3. TCRdb reprocessed the multiplex PCR reads with MiXCR, giving one entry per CDR3 protein. The table lists under 500,000 distinct CDR3 sequences, about a fifth of them singletons.

Sample: peripheral blood mononuclear cells (PBMCs), taken when the disease was refractory, from a patient treated with antithyroid drugs. V gene TRBV11-2 combines with J gene TRBJ2-5; 7 bases are shared with TRBD2. The TCR was taken from a female donor with Graves disease. CDR3 sequence (DNA): TGTGCCAGCAGCTTAGGGAGTAGCGGGCCAGAGACCCAGTACTTC. Its translation is CASSLGSSGPETQYF.